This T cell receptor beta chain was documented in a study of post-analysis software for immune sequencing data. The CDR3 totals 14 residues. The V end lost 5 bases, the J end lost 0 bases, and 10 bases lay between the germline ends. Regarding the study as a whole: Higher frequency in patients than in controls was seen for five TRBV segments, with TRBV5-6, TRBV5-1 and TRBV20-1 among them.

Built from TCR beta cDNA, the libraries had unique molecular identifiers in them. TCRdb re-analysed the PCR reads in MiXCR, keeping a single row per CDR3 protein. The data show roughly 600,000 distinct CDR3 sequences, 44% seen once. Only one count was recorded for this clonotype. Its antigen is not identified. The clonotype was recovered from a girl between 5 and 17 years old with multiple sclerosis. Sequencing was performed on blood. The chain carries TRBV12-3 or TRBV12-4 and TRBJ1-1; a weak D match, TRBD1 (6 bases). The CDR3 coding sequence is TGTGCCAGCAGTCGCGGGACATTGAACACTGAAGCTTTCTTT. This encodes CASSRGTLNTEAFF.